This is a list of T cell receptor beta chains from one sample in a study of blood T cell repertoires in COVID-19. TCRdb's table, derived via immunoSEQ multiplex PCR, lists solely in-frame clones and lacks some. The table has 150,000 to 200,000 clones, around 87% seen once. Sequenced input: peripheral blood. Receptors originate from a woman aged 80 or older in a cohort sampled during active or convalescent COVID-19. The CDR3 runs from the conserved cysteine through the conserved F or W. A D gene is named only where the DNA matches it firmly. The listing skips clone size in some rows; elsewhere it reads once, few, many or a size class.

V gene: TRBV3-1/TRBV3-2; D gene: .; J gene: TRBJ2-1; clone size: .; CDR3 length: 13; CDR3 protein: CASSQDTGSEQFF; CDR3 DNA: TGTGCCAGCAGCCAAGACACAGGTTCTGAGCAGTTCTTC
V gene: TRBV18; D gene: TRBD2; J gene: TRBJ2-1; clone size: .; CDR3 length: 17; CDR3 protein: CASSQTSGTSSYNEQFF; CDR3 DNA: TGTGCCAGCTCACAGACTAGCGGGACAAGCTCCTACAATGAGCAGTTCTTC
V gene: TRBV18; D gene: TRBD1; J gene: TRBJ1-4; clone size: once; CDR3 length: 16; CDR3 protein: CASSPLSGTGLEKLFF; CDR3 DNA: TGTGCCAGCTCACCACTATCCGGGACAGGGCTTGAAAAACTGTTTTTT
V gene: TRBV5-5; D gene: TRBD2; J gene: TRBJ2-1; clone size: .; CDR3 length: 15; CDR3 protein: CASSTGGGGYNEQFF; CDR3 DNA: TGTGCCAGCAGCACCGGAGGCGGGGGATACAATGAGCAGTTCTTC
V gene: TRBV9; D gene: .; J gene: TRBJ2-1; clone size: .; CDR3 length: 14; CDR3 protein: CASSVEAGANEQFF; CDR3 DNA: TGTGCCAGCAGCGTAGAGGCGGGTGCCAATGAGCAGTTCTTC
V gene: TRBV4-1; D gene: .; J gene: TRBJ2-3; clone size: .; CDR3 length: 18; CDR3 protein: CASSPELRVVDSTDTQYF; CDR3 DNA: TGCGCCAGCAGCCCAGAGCTTCGGGTTGTGGATAGCACAGATACGCAGTATTTT
V gene: TRBV5-1; D gene: .; J gene: TRBJ1-6; clone size: .; CDR3 length: 16; CDR3 protein: CASSLVAGQGGSPLHF; CDR3 DNA: TGCGCCAGCAGCTTGGTCGCGGGGCAGGGCGGTTCACCCCTCCACTTT
V gene: TRBV18; D gene: TRBD1; J gene: TRBJ2-4; clone size: .; CDR3 length: 15; CDR3 protein: CASSPPGTGHLIQYF; CDR3 DNA: TGTGCCAGCTCACCACCAGGGACAGGGCATTTGATTCAGTACTTC
V gene: TRBV5-1; D gene: .; J gene: TRBJ2-5; clone size: .; CDR3 length: 14; CDR3 protein: CASSLESREETQYF; CDR3 DNA: TGCGCCAGCAGCTTGGAGTCCAGGGAAGAGACCCAGTACTTC
V gene: TRBV11-2; D gene: .; J gene: TRBJ2-1; clone size: .; CDR3 length: 15; CDR3 protein: CASSLNGISYNEQFF; CDR3 DNA: TGTGCCAGCAGTCTTAACGGTATCTCCTACAATGAGCAGTTCTTC
V gene: TRBV3-1/TRBV3-2; D gene: TRBD1; J gene: TRBJ1-2; clone size: .; CDR3 length: 17; CDR3 protein: CASSQPGQGEASDGYTF; CDR3 DNA: TGTGCCAGCAGCCAGCCCGGACAGGGGGAGGCTAGTGACGGCTACACCTTC
V gene: TRBV5-4; D gene: TRBD2; J gene: TRBJ2-1; clone size: .; CDR3 length: 14; CDR3 protein: CASSLTSAKDEQFF; CDR3 DNA: TGTGCCAGCAGCTTGACTAGCGCAAAGGATGAGCAGTTCTTC
V gene: TRBV5-1; D gene: .; J gene: TRBJ1-1; clone size: .; CDR3 length: 13; CDR3 protein: CASSLGTDTEAFF; CDR3 DNA: TGCGCCAGCAGCTTGGGGACTGACACTGAAGCTTTCTTT
V gene: TRBV11-2; D gene: .; J gene: TRBJ1-2; clone size: .; CDR3 length: 18; CDR3 protein: CASSLLQTIGGTNYGYTF; CDR3 DNA: TGTGCCAGCAGCTTGCTCCAGACGATTGGGGGGACCAACTATGGCTACACCTTC
V gene: TRBV7-2; D gene: TRBD1; J gene: TRBJ1-2; clone size: .; CDR3 length: 17; CDR3 protein: CASSFRGQGGRHYGYTF; CDR3 DNA: TGTGCCAGCAGCTTTCGTGGACAGGGGGGCCGCCACTATGGCTACACCTTC
V gene: TRBV10-2; D gene: TRBD1; J gene: TRBJ1-2; clone size: .; CDR3 length: 15; CDR3 protein: CASRVGQGAGYGYTF; CDR3 DNA: TGCGCCAGCAGAGTAGGACAGGGGGCAGGCTATGGCTACACCTTC
V gene: TRBV11-3; D gene: .; J gene: TRBJ2-5; clone size: once; CDR3 length: 15; CDR3 protein: CASSSYYTRRETQYF; CDR3 DNA: TGTGCCAGCAGCTCCTACTACACTAGACGCGAGACCCAGTACTTC
V gene: TRBV5-1; D gene: .; J gene: TRBJ2-3; clone size: .; CDR3 length: 14; CDR3 protein: CASSLGQNTDTQYF; CDR3 DNA: TGCGCCAGCAGCTTGGGACAGAACACAGATACGCAGTATTTT
V gene: TRBV7-2; D gene: TRBD2; J gene: TRBJ2-7; clone size: .; CDR3 length: 15; CDR3 protein: CASSLMGRGAEEQYF; CDR3 DNA: TGTGCCAGCAGCTTAATGGGGCGGGGGGCTGAAGAGCAGTACTTC
V gene: TRBV19; D gene: TRBD1; J gene: TRBJ1-1; clone size: .; CDR3 length: 16; CDR3 protein: CASRPGTGGRNTEAFF; CDR3 DNA: TGTGCCAGTAGACCCGGGACAGGGGGCCGGAACACTGAAGCTTTCTTT
V gene: TRBV15; D gene: TRBD1; J gene: TRBJ1-4; clone size: .; CDR3 length: 15; CDR3 protein: CATSRGTGEYEKLFF; CDR3 DNA: TGTGCCACCAGCAGAGGGACAGGGGAATATGAAAAACTGTTTTTT
V gene: TRBV25-1; D gene: .; J gene: TRBJ2-2; clone size: .; CDR3 length: 16; CDR3 protein: CASSDPGAANTGELFF; CDR3 DNA: TGTGCCAGCAGTGATCCAGGGGCCGCGAACACCGGGGAGCTGTTTTTT
V gene: TRBV7-9; D gene: TRBD2; J gene: TRBJ2-5; clone size: few; CDR3 length: 15; CDR3 protein: CASSSRLAGGETQYF; CDR3 DNA: TGTGCCAGCAGTTCGCGACTAGCGGGAGGTGAGACCCAGTACTTC
V gene: TRBV29-1; D gene: .; J gene: TRBJ2-1; clone size: .; CDR3 length: 12; CDR3 protein: CSVPPRGNEQFF; CDR3 DNA: TGCAGCGTACCCCCAAGGGGGAATGAGCAGTTCTTC
V gene: TRBV3-1/TRBV3-2; D gene: .; J gene: TRBJ1-1; clone size: .; CDR3 length: 14; CDR3 protein: CASRSIDRPPEAFF; CDR3 DNA: TGTGCCAGCAGATCTATAGACAGACCTCCTGAAGCTTTCTTT
V gene: TRBV3-1/TRBV3-2; D gene: .; J gene: TRBJ2-5; clone size: .; CDR3 length: 14; CDR3 protein: CASRPSRPSETQYF; CDR3 DNA: TGTGCCAGCAGACCTAGCCGACCTTCTGAGACCCAGTACTTC
V gene: TRBV6-6; D gene: .; J gene: TRBJ1-5; clone size: .; CDR3 length: 14; CDR3 protein: CASRPTRDGQPQHF; CDR3 DNA: TGTGCCAGCAGACCAACACGCGACGGGCAGCCCCAGCATTTT
V gene: TRBV28; D gene: .; J gene: TRBJ1-1; clone size: .; CDR3 length: 13; CDR3 protein: CASIYPGGTEAFF; CDR3 DNA: TGTGCCAGCATCTATCCCGGGGGCACTGAAGCTTTCTTT
V gene: TRBV2; D gene: .; J gene: TRBJ1-2; clone size: .; CDR3 length: 13; CDR3 protein: CASSEPAGRGYTF; CDR3 DNA: TGTGCCAGCAGTGAACCGGCAGGGCGAGGCTACACCTTC
V gene: TRBV28; D gene: .; J gene: TRBJ1-1; clone size: .; CDR3 length: 14; CDR3 protein: CASSLGPGGTEAFF; CDR3 DNA: TGTGCCAGCAGTTTAGGGCCGGGGGGTACTGAAGCTTTCTTT
V gene: TRBV3-1/TRBV3-2; D gene: .; J gene: TRBJ2-3; clone size: .; CDR3 length: 14; CDR3 protein: CASSHGSQADTQYF; CDR3 DNA: TGTGCCAGCAGCCACGGGAGCCAGGCAGATACGCAGTATTTT
V gene: TRBV5-1; D gene: .; J gene: TRBJ2-3; clone size: few; CDR3 length: 16; CDR3 protein: CASSLAIAEGVDTQYF; CDR3 DNA: TGCGCCAGCAGCTTGGCCATAGCCGAAGGGGTGGATACGCAGTATTTT
V gene: TRBV6-6; D gene: TRBD1; J gene: TRBJ1-2; clone size: .; CDR3 length: 14; CDR3 protein: CASSYDRGSYGYTF; CDR3 DNA: TGTGCCAGCAGTTACGACAGGGGAAGCTATGGCTACACCTTC
V gene: TRBV7-9; D gene: .; J gene: TRBJ1-1; clone size: once; CDR3 length: 16; CDR3 protein: CASSPLVGIGDTEAFF; CDR3 DNA: TGTGCCAGCAGCCCCCTCGTGGGGATCGGGGACACTGAAGCTTTCTTT
V gene: TRBV28; D gene: .; J gene: TRBJ1-1; clone size: few; CDR3 length: 13; CDR3 protein: CASSTGTSTEAFF; CDR3 DNA: TGTGCCAGCAGTACAGGGACTAGTACTGAAGCTTTCTTT
V gene: TRBV7-2; D gene: TRBD1; J gene: TRBJ2-1; clone size: .; CDR3 length: 14; CDR3 protein: CASSSMTGGNEQFF; CDR3 DNA: TGTGCCAGCAGCTCTATGACAGGGGGCAATGAGCAGTTCTTC
V gene: TRBV18; D gene: .; J gene: TRBJ2-7; clone size: .; CDR3 length: 15; CDR3 protein: CASSPLVASSYEQYF; CDR3 DNA: TGTGCCAGCTCACCACTAGTCGCTAGCTCCTACGAGCAGTACTTC
V gene: TRBV15; D gene: TRBD2; J gene: TRBJ2-1; clone size: .; CDR3 length: 16; CDR3 protein: CATSRDRTSGRNEQFF; CDR3 DNA: TGTGCCACCAGCAGAGACCGGACTAGCGGAAGGAATGAGCAGTTCTTC
V gene: TRBV6-2/TRBV6-3; D gene: .; J gene: TRBJ1-6; clone size: .; CDR3 length: 15; CDR3 protein: CASSYKAALNSPLHF; CDR3 DNA: TGTGCCAGCAGTTACAAAGCGGCCCTCAATTCACCCCTCCACTTT
V gene: TRBV30; D gene: .; J gene: TRBJ1-5; clone size: .; CDR3 length: 13; CDR3 protein: CAVAGGDNQPQHF; CDR3 DNA: TGTGCCGTGGCGGGGGGGGACAATCAGCCCCAGCATTTT
V gene: TRBV7-9; D gene: TRBD1; J gene: TRBJ1-2; clone size: .; CDR3 length: 13; CDR3 protein: CASSVGQDYGYTF; CDR3 DNA: TGTGCCAGCAGCGTTGGACAGGACTATGGCTACACCTTC
V gene: TRBV5-1; D gene: TRBD1; J gene: TRBJ1-1; clone size: .; CDR3 length: 15; CDR3 protein: CASSLPAGGPTEAFF; CDR3 DNA: TGCGCCAGCAGCTTGCCGGCAGGGGGGCCCACTGAAGCTTTCTTT
V gene: TRBV5-1; D gene: TRBD1; J gene: TRBJ2-6; clone size: .; CDR3 length: 17; CDR3 protein: CASSSGQIFSGANVLTF; CDR3 DNA: TGCGCCAGCAGCTCGGGACAGATCTTCTCTGGGGCCAACGTCCTGACTTTC
V gene: TRBV7-2; D gene: .; J gene: TRBJ2-2; clone size: .; CDR3 length: 17; CDR3 protein: CASSLASGQVGTGELFF; CDR3 DNA: TGTGCCAGCAGCTTAGCCTCAGGGCAGGTGGGGACCGGGGAGCTGTTTTTT